These 8 T cell receptor beta chains share one sample of origin, sequenced in a study of blood T cell repertoires in COVID-19. Repertoires were generated with immunoSEQ multiplex PCR, while TCRdb's copy carries only in-frame clones and drops some. The repertoire holds about 150,000 clones, with roughly 90% as singletons. Input material: PBMCs or T cells enriched from blood (not recorded which). Receptor source: a woman aged 40-49 years who had been exposed to COVID-19.

The rearrangement links TRBV7-2 to TRBJ2-1; possible D gene TRBD1, 5 bases. V was trimmed by 6 bases and J by 3 bases, leaving 9 bases between them. This CDR3 region has 13 residues. CDR1 and CDR2 from the germline V gene are SGHTA and FQGNSA. CDR3 coding DNA: TGTGCCAGCAGAAACCAGGGCTACAATGAGCAGTTCTTC. Protein: CASRNQGYNEQFF.

The chain combines TRBV9 with TRBJ2-3; 8 bases match TRBD2. With 0 bases clipped from V and 4 bases from J, the junction kept 10 bases outside the gene matches. The CDR3 runs to 17 residues. CDR1 is SGDLS and CDR2 is YYNGEE in the germline V gene. The CDR3 region is CASSVDPPGGVADTQYF. In nucleotides, the CDR3 is TGTGCCAGCAGCGTAGACCCCCCCGGGGGGGTCGCAGATACGCAGTATTTT.

The V call is TRBV19, the J call TRBJ1-2; D is unresolved. Germline CDR1 LNHDA, CDR2 SQIVND (reference sequence). This CDR3 contains 15 residues. Trimming left V 1 base short and J 2 bases short, with 11 bases between. The CDR3 DNA sequence: TGTGCCAGTAGTATAGGAGGGCACGCCAACTATGGCTACACCTTC. Residues: CASSIGGHANYGYTF. The variable domain in full, completed from reference TRBV19 and TRBJ1-2, reads DGGITQSPKYLFRKEGQNVTLSCEQNLNHDAMYWYRQDPGQGLRLIYYSQIVNDFQKGDIAEGYSVSREKKESFPLTVTSAQKNPTAFYLCASSIGGHANYGYTFGSGTRLTVV.

The chain links TRBV12-3 or TRBV12-4 to TRBJ1-1, with D possibly being TRBD1 (6 bases). V shed 5 bases and J shed 8 bases, with 12 bases lying between them. This CDR3 contains 12 residues. The CDR3 DNA sequence: TGTGCCAGCAGTCTTACAGGGACCGAAGCTTTCTTT. It yields the protein CASSLTGTEAFF.

This clone was observed a handful of times. The V and J genes are TRBV27 and TRBJ1-3; no reliable D call. The germline CDR1 and CDR2 sequences are MNHEY and SMNVEV (reference sequence). Trimming pared 4 bases from V and 2 bases from J, leaving 9 bases between. The CDR3 totals 14 residues. This CDR3 is CASSYGGTGNTIYF. In DNA form, the CDR3 reads TGTGCCAGCAGTTACGGCGGAACTGGAAACACCATATATTTT.

This sequence joins TRBV5-6 and TRBJ1-3; no reliable D call. The V end lost 4 bases, the J end lost 9 bases, and 11 bases lay between the germline ends. Germline CDR1 and CDR2: SGHDT and YYEEEE. The CDR3 runs 12 residues. The CDR3 DNA reads as TGTGCCAGCAGCACCGGTCGTAGCACCATATATTTT. The encoded protein is CASSTGRSTIYF.

The table lists this clone with a few counts. The chain carries TRBV21-1 and TRBJ1-2. TRBV21-1 is labeled a pseudogene. The length of the CDR3 is 12 residues. Here the CDR3 DNA reads TGTGCCAGCAGCAAACGGGGTCGTGGCTACACCTTC. Encoded protein: CASSKRGRGYTF.

This clone was seen a handful of times. The rearrangement joins TRBV6-4 to TRBJ2-2; D is perhaps TRBD1 (5 bases). This CDR3 is built from 16 residues. Germline lookup yields CDR1 MRHNA and CDR2 SNTAGT. V was cut by 4 bases and J by 5 bases, with 17 bases left in between. The CDR3 bases are TGTGCCAGCAGTGCGGACGGCGGCCAGGGAACCGGGGAGCTGTTTTTT. Its translation is CASSADGGQGTGELFF.